This TCR beta chain came from a study of neurological immune-mediated disorders. General study results and limits: HTLV-1-associated myelopathy ranked highest for TCR clonal expansion and multiple sclerosis lowest, beneath healthy controls.

The study built unsorted libraries from 2 million PBMCs kept at -80 C. CDR3 length: 14 amino acids. The V gene end was trimmed by 0 bases and the J gene end by 6 bases; junction bases not matched to a gene: 6. Germline-derived CDR1 and CDR2 are SGHRS and YFSETQ. As for the cDNA, it was generated by 5'RACE with 10-nucleotide random UMIs. Every sequencing run returned over 190 million TCR-beta sequences, which were derived from 15-18 subjects. MiXCR, applied by TCRdb to the 5' RACE reads, yields one record per CDR3 protein. The data contain roughly 25,000 distinct CDR3 sequences, over 5% of them singletons. The table lists this clonotype with many counts. The antigen is unknown.

The TCR sequence derives from a middle-aged woman in good health. Input material: PBMCs. This chain uses TRBV5-1 with TRBJ2-7, with 7 positions matching TRBD1. CDR3 in DNA: TGCGCCAGCAGCTTGGGGGACAGTATCTCCGAGCAGTACTTC. Translation gives CASSLGDSISEQYF. Together with reference TRBV5-1 and TRBJ2-7, the CDR3 gives the full variable domain: KAGVTQTPRYLIKTRGQQVTLSCSPISGHRSVSWYQQTPGQGLQFLFEYFSETQRNKGNFPGRFSGRQFSNSRSEMNVSTLELGDSALYLCASSLGDSISEQYFGPGTRLTVT.